The present TCR beta chain was sequenced within a study of blood T cells in healthy people across ages. This clonotype was observed a handful of times. Its antigen is currently unknown. Study-wide results and limits: While age rose, TCR beta diversity per million T cells dropped in a roughly linear way.

A J-beta primer mix and a sample-barcoded 5' primer were used in a second PCR of about 7 to 11 cycles. Each CDR3 protein is one row after TCRdb ran MiXCR on the 5' RACE reads. The sample consists of over 600,000 distinct CDR3 sequences, more than 35% of them appearing once. The CDR3 runs 16 residues. Unmatched junction bases numbered 4, after V lost 0 bases and J lost 0 bases. Germline V gives CDR1 DFQATT, CDR2 SNEGSKA (reference sequence). The specimen sequenced was blood. This clonotype was sampled from a man of 80 years or more in good health. J is TRBJ2-1 and V is TRBV20-1, with 8 bases identical to TRBD2. In nucleotides, the CDR3 is TGCAGTGCTAGAGATCTTAGCGGGAACTCCTACAATGAGCAGTTCTTC. It is translated as CSARDLSGNSYNEQFF.